The clone carrying this T cell receptor (beta chain) came up once. Germline V gene lookup returns CDR1 SEHNR and CDR2 FQNEAQ (reference sequence). V was cut by 4 bases and J by 4 bases, with 8 bases left in between. This CDR3 contains 13 residues. This entry comes from a study of blood T cell repertoires in COVID-19. Study details: Acute and convalescent COVID-19 samples came from the United States, Italy and Spain. T cells, B-cell-depleted T cells, or PBMCs supplied cDNA or gDNA.

Under the authors' procedure: Estimation of nucleated cell counts was performed using reference gene primer amplification. Profiling relied on immunoSEQ multiplex PCR, and the TCRdb table lists in-frame clones only, not all of them. Clone size and the V and J calls come from that table; the DNA yielded D and trimming. The table shows approximately 190,000 clones, with more than 70% occurring only once. Sequencing was performed on peripheral blood. V and J are TRBV7-9 and TRBJ2-1, with D possibly being TRBD1 (6 bases). This TCR came from a woman aged 40-49 years who had recovered from COVID-19. CDR3 nucleotide sequence: TGTGCCAGCAGCTCTGGACAGTACAATGAGCAGTTCTTC. Protein product: CASSSGQYNEQFF.